Each of the 22 T cell receptor beta chains below was sequenced from the same sample in a study of human T cells and chemical hapten exposure. MiXCR, run by TCRdb on the RACE reads, gives a single entry per CDR3 protein. The sample has some 340,000 distinct CDR3 sequences; about 7% are singletons. Time point specified: patch test 1, 2 weeks after DPC sensitization. The treatment is: therapeutic diphenylcyclopropenone sensitization with weekly scalp DPC. This specimen was whole blood, taken in connection with sensitization to the hapten diphenylcyclopropenone (DPC). Receptors were obtained from a woman under 30 with alopecia areata. Some clones in this sample may be carry-over from other donors' samples.

This clonotype was counted ten times or more. V and J are TRBV6-6 and TRBJ2-1; the D is unclear. CDR3 length equals 13 residues. V lost 7 bases, J lost 7 bases, and 14 bases lay in between. Germline loops: CDR1 MNHNY, CDR2 SVGAGI (reference sequence). DNA of the CDR3: TGTGCCAGCACAGGTGAAGGGAATAATGAGCAGTTCTTC. Encoded protein: CASTGEGNNEQFF.

CDR3 residues: CASRRTAGANVLTF. Here the CDR3 DNA reads TGTGCCAGCAGACGGACTGCTGGGGCCAACGTCCTGACTTTC. V is TRBV6-5 and J is TRBJ2-6; D is possibly TRBD2 (5 bases). Germline V lookup: CDR1 MNHEY, CDR2 SVGAGI. This CDR3 contains 14 residues. The V end lost 6 bases, the J end lost 2 bases, and 8 bases lay between the germline ends.

This clonotype was picked up many times. V usage is TRBV4-3 and J usage is TRBJ1-6; no clear D. Germline assignment: CDR1 LGHNA and CDR2 YSLEER. CDR3 length: 12 residues. V was shortened by 3 bases and J by 10 bases, with 7 bases between the two germline ends. The CDR3 loop is CASSQEDSPLHF. CDR3 nucleotides: TGCGCCAGCAGCCAGGAGGACTCACCCCTCCACTTT.

This clonotype has just a few counts. This rearrangement joins TRBV3-1 to TRBJ2-5; D call uncertain. V shed 1 base and J shed 2 bases, with 5 bases lying between them. CDR1 and CDR2 (germline): LGHDT, YNNKEL (reference sequence). The CDR3 sequence is 13 residues long. The CDR3 region is CASSQGAQETQYF. For the CDR3, the DNA is TGTGCCAGCAGCCAAGGAGCACAAGAGACCCAGTACTTC.

This clonotype was recorded a few times. This CDR3 is CASSQARTGGRDTQYF. In DNA form, the CDR3 reads TGTGCCAGCAGCCAAGCCAGGACAGGGGGCAGAGATACGCAGTATTTT. V usage is TRBV4-2 and J usage is TRBJ2-3; TRBD1 matches 11 bases. The CDR3 is made up of 16 amino acids. Per germline, CDR1 LGHNA and CDR2 YNFKEQ. J lost 5 bases, V lost 1 base, and 5 bases had no gene match.

V is TRBV25-1 and J is TRBJ1-5; D is unresolved. Per germline, CDR1 MGHDK and CDR2 SYGVNS. This CDR3 has 9 residues. With 6 bases removed from V and 8 bases from J, the gap between germline ends came to 2 bases. This CDR3 reads CASRKPQHF. CDR3 bases: TGTGCCAGCAGGAAGCCCCAGCATTTT.

This chain uses TRBV7-9 with TRBJ2-1; D could derive from TRBD1 or TRBD2 (6 bases each). This CDR3 has 15 amino acids. Per the germline V gene, CDR1 is SEHNR and CDR2 is FQNEAQ (reference sequence). V lost 4 bases, J lost 0 bases, and 10 bases lay in between. Here the CDR3 reads CASSSRGPSYNEQFF. The CDR3 nucleotides read TGTGCCAGCAGCTCCCGGGGGCCCTCCTACAATGAGCAGTTCTTC.

A few counts support this clonotype. The chain has TRBV6-2 or TRBV6-3 and TRBJ2-2; weak D call: TRBD2 (5 bases). The CDR3 loop spans 14 amino acids. V lost 5 bases to trimming and J lost 7 bases, with 14 bases between them. Looked up from germline, CDR1 is MNHEY and CDR2 is SVGEGT. The CDR3 region is CASSQTTPGGELFF. The DNA of the CDR3 is TGTGCCAGCAGTCAGACTACCCCCGGCGGGGAGCTGTTTTTT.

This clonotype turned up a few times. The V and J genes are TRBV12-3 or TRBV12-4 and TRBJ1-1; 8 positions agree with TRBD1. This CDR3 has 14 residues. V lost 1 base, J lost 5 bases, and 3 bases stayed unmatched. The CDR3 DNA is TGTGCCAGCAGTTTAGACAGGGGGAGTACTGAAGCTTTCTTT. Translated: CASSLDRGSTEAFF.

The chain links TRBV5-1 to TRBJ1-5, with a weak D call TRBD1 (5 bases). The germline CDR1 and CDR2 sequences are SGHRS and YFSETQ. The CDR3 spans 15 residues. V shed 6 bases and J shed 5 bases, with 18 bases lying between them. This CDR3 reads CASKLGWGLDQPQHF. The CDR3, as DNA: TGCGCCAGCAAGCTTGGTTGGGGCTTGGATCAGCCCCAGCATTTT.

This clonotype appeared many times. The chain joins TRBV11-2 to TRBJ2-4, with D unresolved. V was clipped by 0 bases and J by 11 bases, with 8 bases between them. Germline V CDR1 and CDR2: SGHAT, FQNNGV. The CDR3 spans 12 residues. CDR3 DNA: TGTGCCAGCAGCTTAGATGCCCCTCTTCAGTACTTC. Translation gives CASSLDAPLQYF.

Many counts were recorded for this clonotype. The rearrangement uses TRBV7-2 and TRBJ2-3, with 7 bases fitting TRBD2. The length of the CDR3 is 11 residues. Germline V CDR1 and CDR2: SGHTA, FQGNSA. Trimming took 5 bases from V and 10 from J; bases not matched to a gene: 3. The CDR3 DNA follows: TGTGCCAGCAGCAGTGCGGGGGCGCAGTATTTT. The encoded protein is CASSSAGAQYF.

This clonotype occurred a few times. This chain joins TRBV7-2 and TRBJ1-1, with D unresolved. Trimming took off 5 bases at V and 4 bases at J, with 14 bases between the two ends. CDR3 length equals 14 residues. CDR1 is SGHTA, CDR2 FQGNSA, per germline. The CDR3 protein is CASSPTVYPTEAFF. The CDR3 DNA is TGTGCCAGCAGCCCCACTGTTTATCCCACTGAAGCTTTCTTT.

There are a few counts of this clonotype. The rearrangement joins TRBV3-1 to TRBJ2-3, with D maybe TRBD1 (6 bases). The CDR3 contains 17 residues. V lost 3 bases and J 0 bases, leaving 16 bases between the germline ends. Germline loops: CDR1 LGHDT, CDR2 YNNKEL (reference sequence). In DNA form, the CDR3 reads TGTGCCAGCAGCCACAGGGGCGCCTCCTCTAGCACAGATACGCAGTATTTT. Its protein is CASSHRGASSSTDTQYF.

This clonotype has a count of ten or more. The V call is TRBV7-8, the J call TRBJ2-3; D might be TRBD2 (6 bases). V was shortened by 1 base and J by 3 bases, with 14 bases between the two germline ends. Germline V CDR1 and CDR2: SGHVS, FQNEAQ. This CDR3 is 16 amino acids long. The CDR3 reads CASSLDSSVGTDTQYF. For the CDR3, the DNA is TGTGCCAGCAGCTTAGACTCTAGCGTAGGGACAGATACGCAGTATTTT.

This clonotype was seen more than once but under ten times. The chain uses TRBV6-1 and TRBJ1-1; 7 bases are shared with TRBD1. V lost 7 bases, J lost 0 bases, and 8 bases stayed unmatched. The CDR3 is 15 residues long. Germline V gives CDR1 MNHNS, CDR2 SASEGT. The CDR3 sequence: CASTTWTGLNTEAFF. The CDR3 coding sequence is TGTGCCAGCACCACGTGGACAGGTCTGAACACTGAAGCTTTCTTT.

In its sample, this clonotype was seen a few times. V gene TRBV6-2 or TRBV6-3 combines with J gene TRBJ2-1; D possibly corresponds to TRBD2 (5 bases). CDR1 and CDR2 from the germline V gene are MNHEY and SVGEGT. The V and J ends lost 4 bases and 9 bases respectively, with 10 bases between them. The CDR3 totals 12 residues. Written as DNA, the CDR3 is TGTGCCAGCAGTTTTATCGGAGGTGAGCAGTTCTTC. Translated, it gives CASSFIGGEQFF.

The chain recombines TRBV10-3 with TRBJ2-3; possible D gene TRBD1, 6 bases. Trimming shortened V by 7 bases and J by 2 bases, and 10 bases separated the two germline ends. Germline V gene sequence: CDR1 ENHRY, CDR2 SYGVKD. The CDR3 has 13 amino acids. CDR3 coding DNA: TGTGCCATCACTCGACAGGACACAGATACGCAGTATTTT. Translated, it gives CAITRQDTDTQYF.

This clonotype showed up just a few times. The chain carries TRBV27 and TRBJ2-7; possibly TRBD1 for D (6 bases). The CDR3 totals 16 residues. The V end was cut by 5 bases, the J end by 0 bases, with 17 bases between. Looked up from germline, CDR1 is MNHEY and CDR2 is SMNVEV (reference sequence). CDR3 sequence reads: CASSNLLRTDSYEQYF. DNA for the CDR3: TGTGCCAGCAGTAATCTTCTTCGGACAGACTCCTACGAGCAGTACTTC.

V is TRBV7-8 and J is TRBJ1-1; D is perhaps TRBD1 (6 bases). The V gene lost 5 bases and the J gene lost 5 bases, with 15 bases spanning the gap. Germline CDR1 SGHVS, CDR2 FQNEAQ. The CDR3 has 14 residues. Written as DNA, the CDR3 is TGTGCCAGCAGCCGAGGGGGGACGGGGACTGAAGCTTTCTTT. This gives the protein CASSRGGTGTEAFF. Drawing the rest from reference TRBV7-8 and TRBJ1-1, the complete variable domain is GAGVSQSPRYKVAKRGQDVALRCDPISGHVSLFWYQQALGQGPEFLTYFQNEAQLDKSGLPSDRFFAERPEGSVSTLKIQRTQQEDSAVYLCASSRGGTGTEAFFGQGTRLTVV.

In this sample, this clonotype turned up a few times. The gene calls are TRBV29-1 and TRBJ1-3; tentative D call: TRBD1 (6 bases). The length of the CDR3 is 13 residues. CDR1 and CDR2 (germline): SQVTM, ANQGSEA. Trimming left V 7 bases short and J 2 bases short, with 12 bases between. The CDR3 here is CSAQQGAGNTIYF. The DNA of the CDR3 is TGCAGCGCACAACAGGGAGCTGGAAACACCATATATTTT.

This clonotype was found a few times. V usage is TRBV6-2 or TRBV6-3 and J usage is TRBJ1-5; TRBD1 matches at 7 bases. The CDR3 loop spans 14 amino acids. CDR1 MNHEY and CDR2 SVGEGT come from the germline V gene. J lost 7 bases, V lost 5 bases, and 8 bases had no gene match. For the CDR3, the DNA is TGTGCCAGCAGTAAACCACAGGGGTGGCAGCCCCAGCATTTT. Encoded protein: CASSKPQGWQPQHF.